This TCR beta chain comes out of a study of metastatic and nonmetastatic thyroid tumors. Study as a whole: Across peripheral blood and tumor or nodule tissue samples taken from malignant and benign thyroid patients, the repertoires were compared with one another.

The germline gives CDR1 LGHNA, CDR2 YSLEER. Trimming stripped 0 bases from V and 8 bases from J, with 7 bases between. The CDR3 has 12 residues. All patients were treatment-naive before thyroid surgery. This clone was detected once. Through MiXCR, TCRdb re-clonotyped the PCR reads. Of 19,000 or so clones listed, 25% to 35% were seen once; the top ten hold approximately 10%. The origin of this receptor is a female donor with papillary thyroid cancer or a benign thyroid nodule (not recorded which). Some clones in this sample may be carry-over from other donors' samples. The source material was tumor tissue. This chain links TRBV4-3 with TRBJ1-2; unclear D gene. CDR3 sequence reads: CASSQDFEGYTF. CDR3 nucleotide sequence: TGCGCCAGCAGCCAAGATTTCGAGGGCTACACCTTC.